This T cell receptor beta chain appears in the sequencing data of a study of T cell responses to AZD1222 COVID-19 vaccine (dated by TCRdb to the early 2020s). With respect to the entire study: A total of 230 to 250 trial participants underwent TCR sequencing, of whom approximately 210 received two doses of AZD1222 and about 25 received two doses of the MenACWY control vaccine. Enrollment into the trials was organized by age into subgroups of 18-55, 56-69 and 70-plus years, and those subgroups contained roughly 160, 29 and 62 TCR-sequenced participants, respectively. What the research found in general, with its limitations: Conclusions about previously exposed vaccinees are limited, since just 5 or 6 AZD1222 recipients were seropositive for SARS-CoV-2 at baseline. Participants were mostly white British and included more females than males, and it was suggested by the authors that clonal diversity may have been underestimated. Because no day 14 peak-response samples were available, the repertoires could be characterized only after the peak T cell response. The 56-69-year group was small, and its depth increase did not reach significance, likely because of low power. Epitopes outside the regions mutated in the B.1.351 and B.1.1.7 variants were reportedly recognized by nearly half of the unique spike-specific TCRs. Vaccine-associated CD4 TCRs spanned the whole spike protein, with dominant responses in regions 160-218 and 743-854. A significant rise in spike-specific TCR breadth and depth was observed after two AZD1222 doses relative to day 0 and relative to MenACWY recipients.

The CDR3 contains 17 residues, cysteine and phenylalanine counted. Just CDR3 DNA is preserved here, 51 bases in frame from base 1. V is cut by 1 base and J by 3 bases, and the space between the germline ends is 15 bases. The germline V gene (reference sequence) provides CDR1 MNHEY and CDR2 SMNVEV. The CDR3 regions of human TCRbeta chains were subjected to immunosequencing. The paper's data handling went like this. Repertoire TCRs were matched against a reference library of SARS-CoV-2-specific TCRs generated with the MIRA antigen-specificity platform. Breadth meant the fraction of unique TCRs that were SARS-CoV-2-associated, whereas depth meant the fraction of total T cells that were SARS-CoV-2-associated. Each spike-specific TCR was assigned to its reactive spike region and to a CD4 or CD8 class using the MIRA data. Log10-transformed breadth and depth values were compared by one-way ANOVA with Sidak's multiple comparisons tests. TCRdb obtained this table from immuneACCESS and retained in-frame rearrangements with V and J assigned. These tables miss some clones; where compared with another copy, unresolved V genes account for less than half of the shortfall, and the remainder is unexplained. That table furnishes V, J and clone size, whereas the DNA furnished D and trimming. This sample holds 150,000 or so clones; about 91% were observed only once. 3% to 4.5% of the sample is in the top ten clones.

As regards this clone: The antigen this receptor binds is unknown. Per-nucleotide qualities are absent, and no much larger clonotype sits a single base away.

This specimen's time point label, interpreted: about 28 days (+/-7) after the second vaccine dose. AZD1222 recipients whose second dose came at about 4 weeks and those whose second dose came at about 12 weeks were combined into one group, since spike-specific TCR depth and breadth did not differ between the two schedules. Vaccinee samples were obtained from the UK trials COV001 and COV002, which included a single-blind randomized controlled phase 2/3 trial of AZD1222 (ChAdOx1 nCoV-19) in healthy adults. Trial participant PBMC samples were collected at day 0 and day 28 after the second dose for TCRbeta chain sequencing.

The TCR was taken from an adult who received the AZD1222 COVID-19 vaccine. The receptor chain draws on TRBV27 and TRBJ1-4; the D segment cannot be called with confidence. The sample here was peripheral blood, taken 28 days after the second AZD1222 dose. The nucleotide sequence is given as TGTGCCAGCAGTTTATTGAGGGAGGGTTTAGCTAATGAAAAACTGTTTTTT. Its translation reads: CASSLLREGLANEKLFF.